This TCR beta chain was recorded in a study of blood T cell repertoires in COVID-19. This clone was observed once. Data came from immunoSEQ multiplex PCR; TCRdb stores just in-frame clones and leaves some out. The data contain about 400,000 clones, about 86% of them singletons. Per germline, CDR1 SGHNT and CDR2 YENEEA. The CDR3 spans 15 residues. The germline V and J ends were trimmed by 1 base and 2 bases, with 10 bases remaining between them. The J gene is TRBJ2-3, the V gene TRBV11-3, with TRBD2 as a possible D gene (5 bases). This TCR came from a woman aged 45-59 years who had recovered from COVID-19. The sample taken for sequencing was PBMCs or T cells enriched from blood (not recorded which). DNA of the CDR3: TGTGCCAGCAGCTTAGGTACGGGAACCACAGATACGCAGTATTTT. Translation gives CASSLGTGTTDTQYF.